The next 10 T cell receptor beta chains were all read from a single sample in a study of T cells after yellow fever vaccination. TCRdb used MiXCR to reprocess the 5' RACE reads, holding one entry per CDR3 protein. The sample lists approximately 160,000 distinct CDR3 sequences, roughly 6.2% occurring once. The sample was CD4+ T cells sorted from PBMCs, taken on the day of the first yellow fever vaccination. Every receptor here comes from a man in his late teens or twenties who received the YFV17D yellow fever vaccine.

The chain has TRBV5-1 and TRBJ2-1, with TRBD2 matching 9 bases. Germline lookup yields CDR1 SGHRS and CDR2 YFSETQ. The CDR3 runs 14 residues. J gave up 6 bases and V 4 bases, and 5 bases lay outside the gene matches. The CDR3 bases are TGCGCCAGCAGCGCGGGGGGGCCCATCAATGAGCAGTTCTTC. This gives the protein CASSAGGPINEQFF.

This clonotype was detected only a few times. The CDR3 reads CASSLGTSASYEQYF. The DNA of the CDR3 is TGTGCCAGCAGCCTCGGGACTAGCGCCTCCTACGAGCAGTACTTC. The rearrangement joins TRBV7-6 to TRBJ2-7, with TRBD2 matching over 10 bases. CDR1 SGHVS and CDR2 FNYEAQ come from the germline V gene. Trimming cost V 5 bases and J 0 bases; bases outside gene matches: 4. The CDR3 covers 15 residues.

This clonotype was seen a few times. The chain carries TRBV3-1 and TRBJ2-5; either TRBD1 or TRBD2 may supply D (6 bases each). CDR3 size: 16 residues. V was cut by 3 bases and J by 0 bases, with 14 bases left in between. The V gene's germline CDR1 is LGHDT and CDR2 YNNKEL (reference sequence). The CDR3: CASSQEGGLYQETQYF. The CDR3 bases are TGTGCCAGCAGCCAGGAAGGGGGGCTGTACCAAGAGACCCAGTACTTC.

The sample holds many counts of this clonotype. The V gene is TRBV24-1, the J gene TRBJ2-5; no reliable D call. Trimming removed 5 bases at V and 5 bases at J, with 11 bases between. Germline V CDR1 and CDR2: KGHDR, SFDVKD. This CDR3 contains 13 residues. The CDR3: CATSGREVETQYF. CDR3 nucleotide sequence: TGTGCCACCAGTGGTAGGGAAGTGGAGACCCAGTACTTC.

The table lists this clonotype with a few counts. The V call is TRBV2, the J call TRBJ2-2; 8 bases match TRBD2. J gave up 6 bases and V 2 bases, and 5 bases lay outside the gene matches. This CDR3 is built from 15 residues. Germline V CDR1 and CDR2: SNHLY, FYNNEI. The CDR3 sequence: CASSEQRGGSGELFF. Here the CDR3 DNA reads TGTGCCAGCAGTGAACAACGGGGGGGCTCCGGGGAGCTGTTTTTT.

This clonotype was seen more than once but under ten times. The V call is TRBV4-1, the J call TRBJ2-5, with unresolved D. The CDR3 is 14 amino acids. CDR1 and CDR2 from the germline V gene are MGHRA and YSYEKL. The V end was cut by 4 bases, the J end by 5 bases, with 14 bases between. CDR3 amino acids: CASSRAAAFETQYF. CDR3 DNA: TGCGCCAGCAGCCGGGCGGCGGCCTTCGAGACCCAGTACTTC.

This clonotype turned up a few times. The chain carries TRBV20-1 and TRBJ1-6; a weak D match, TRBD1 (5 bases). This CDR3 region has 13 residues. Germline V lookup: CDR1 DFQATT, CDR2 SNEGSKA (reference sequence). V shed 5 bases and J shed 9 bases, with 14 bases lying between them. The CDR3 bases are TGCAGTGCTCCCCGGGCCCAGGGTTCACCCCTCCACTTT. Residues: CSAPRAQGSPLHF.

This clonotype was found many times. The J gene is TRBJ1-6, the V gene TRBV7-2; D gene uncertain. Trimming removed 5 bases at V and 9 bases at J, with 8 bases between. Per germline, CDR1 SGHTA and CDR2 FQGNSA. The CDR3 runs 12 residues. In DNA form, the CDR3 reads TGTGCCAGCAGCAATAGAGGTTCACCCCTCCACTTT. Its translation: CASSNRGSPLHF. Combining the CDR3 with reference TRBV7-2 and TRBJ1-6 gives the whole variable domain GAGVSQSPSNKVTEKGKDVELRCDPISGHTALYWYRQSLGQGLEFLIYFQGNSAPDKSGLPSDRFSAERTGGSVSTLTIQRTQQEDSAVYLCASSNRGSPLHFGNGTRLTVT.

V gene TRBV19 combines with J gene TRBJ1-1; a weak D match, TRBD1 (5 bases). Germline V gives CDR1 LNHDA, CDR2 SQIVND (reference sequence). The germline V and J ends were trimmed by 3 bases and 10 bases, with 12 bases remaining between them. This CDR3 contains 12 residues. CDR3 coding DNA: TGTGCCAGTAGTATGCAGGGAGACGTAGCTTTCTTT. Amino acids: CASSMQGDVAFF.

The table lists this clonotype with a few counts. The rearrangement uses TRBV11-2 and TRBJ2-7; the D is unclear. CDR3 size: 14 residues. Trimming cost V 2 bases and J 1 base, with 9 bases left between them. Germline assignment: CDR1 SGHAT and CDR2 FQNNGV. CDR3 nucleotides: TGTGCCAGCAGCTTATCGGACGGTTCCTACGAGCAGTACGTC. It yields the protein CASSLSDGSYEQYV.